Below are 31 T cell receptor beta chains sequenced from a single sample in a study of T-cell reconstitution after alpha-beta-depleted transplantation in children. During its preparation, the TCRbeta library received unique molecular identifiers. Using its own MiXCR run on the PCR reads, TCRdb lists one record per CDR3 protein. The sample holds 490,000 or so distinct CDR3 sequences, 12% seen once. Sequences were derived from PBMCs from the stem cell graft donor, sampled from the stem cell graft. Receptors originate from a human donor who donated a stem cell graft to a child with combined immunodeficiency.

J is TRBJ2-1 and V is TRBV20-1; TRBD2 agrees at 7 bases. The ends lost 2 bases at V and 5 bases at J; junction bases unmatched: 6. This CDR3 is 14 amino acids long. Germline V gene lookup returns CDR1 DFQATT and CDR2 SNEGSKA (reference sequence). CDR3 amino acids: CSARRAGEDNEQFF. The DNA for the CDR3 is TGCAGTGCTAGAAGGGCGGGAGAGGACAATGAGCAGTTCTTC.

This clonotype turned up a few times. The CDR3 loop is CASSLAVGGWGTDTQYF. The CDR3, as DNA: TGTGCCAGCAGCTTAGCGGTGGGGGGCTGGGGCACAGATACGCAGTATTTT. The genes are TRBV7-2 and TRBJ2-3, with D perhaps TRBD1 or TRBD2 (6 bases each). CDR1 is SGHTA, CDR2 FQGNSA, per germline. V was clipped by 0 bases and J by 1 base, with 14 bases between them. CDR3 length: 17 residues.

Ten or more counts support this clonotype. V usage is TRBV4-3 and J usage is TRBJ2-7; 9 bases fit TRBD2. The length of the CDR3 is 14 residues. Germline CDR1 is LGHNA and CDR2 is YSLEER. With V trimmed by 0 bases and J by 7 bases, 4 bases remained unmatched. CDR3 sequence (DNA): TGCGCCAGCAGCCAAGATACCCTAGCGGGAGAGCAGTACTTC. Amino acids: CASSQDTLAGEQYF.

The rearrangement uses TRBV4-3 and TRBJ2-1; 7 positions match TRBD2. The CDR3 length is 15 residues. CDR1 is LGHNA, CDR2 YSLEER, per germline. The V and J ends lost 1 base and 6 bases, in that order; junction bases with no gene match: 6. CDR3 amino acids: CASSQAGGSGNEQFF. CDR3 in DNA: TGCGCCAGCAGCCAAGCTGGCGGGAGTGGCAATGAGCAGTTCTTC.

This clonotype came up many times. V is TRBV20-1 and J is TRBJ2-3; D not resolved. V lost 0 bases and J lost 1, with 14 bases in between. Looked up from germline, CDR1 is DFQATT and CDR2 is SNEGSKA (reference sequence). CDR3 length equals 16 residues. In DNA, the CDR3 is TGCAGTGCTAGAGATCGCTCCCTTGGGGGCACAGATACGCAGTATTTT. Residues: CSARDRSLGGTDTQYF.

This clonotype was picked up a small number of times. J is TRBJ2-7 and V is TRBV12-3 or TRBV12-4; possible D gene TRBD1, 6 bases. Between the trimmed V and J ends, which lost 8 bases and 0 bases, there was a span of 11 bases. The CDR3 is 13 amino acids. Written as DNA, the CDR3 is TGTGCCAGCGGGGACACAAGCTCCTACGAGCAGTACTTC. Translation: CASGDTSSYEQYF.

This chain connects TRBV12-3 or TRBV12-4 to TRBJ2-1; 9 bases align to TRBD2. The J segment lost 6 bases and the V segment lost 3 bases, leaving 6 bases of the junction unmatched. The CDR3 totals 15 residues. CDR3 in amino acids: CASSLASGGPNEQFF. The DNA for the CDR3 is TGTGCCAGCAGTTTGGCCAGCGGGGGGCCCAATGAGCAGTTCTTC.

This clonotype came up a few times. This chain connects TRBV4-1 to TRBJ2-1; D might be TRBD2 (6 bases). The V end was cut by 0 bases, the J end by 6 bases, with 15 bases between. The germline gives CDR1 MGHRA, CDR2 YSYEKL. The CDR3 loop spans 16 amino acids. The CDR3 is CASSQEASGLGNEQFF. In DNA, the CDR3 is TGCGCCAGCAGCCAAGAAGCAAGCGGGTTGGGCAATGAGCAGTTCTTC.

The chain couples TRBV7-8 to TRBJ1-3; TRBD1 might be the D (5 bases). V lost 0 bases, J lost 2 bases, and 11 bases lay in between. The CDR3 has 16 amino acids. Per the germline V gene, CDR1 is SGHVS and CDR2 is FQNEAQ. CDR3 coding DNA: TGTGCCAGCAGCTTAGCGAGAAGGACAACTGGAAACACCATATATTTT. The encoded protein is CASSLARRTTGNTIYF. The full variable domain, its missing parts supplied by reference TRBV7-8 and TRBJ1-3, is GAGVSQSPRYKVAKRGQDVALRCDPISGHVSLFWYQQALGQGPEFLTYFQNEAQLDKSGLPSDRFFAERPEGSVSTLKIQRTQQEDSAVYLCASSLARRTTGNTIYFGEGSWLTVV.

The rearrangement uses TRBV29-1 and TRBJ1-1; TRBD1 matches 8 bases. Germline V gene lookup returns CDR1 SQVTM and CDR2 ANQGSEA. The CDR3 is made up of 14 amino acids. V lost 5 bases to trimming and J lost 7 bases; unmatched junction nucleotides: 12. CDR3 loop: CSVQVQGARIEAFF. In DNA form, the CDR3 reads TGCAGCGTTCAGGTCCAGGGGGCGCGTATTGAAGCTTTCTTT.

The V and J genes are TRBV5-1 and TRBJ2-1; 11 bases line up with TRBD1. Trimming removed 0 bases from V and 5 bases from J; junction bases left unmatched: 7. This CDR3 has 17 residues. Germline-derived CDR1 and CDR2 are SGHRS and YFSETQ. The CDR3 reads CASSLVPGTGGNNEQFF. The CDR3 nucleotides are TGCGCCAGCAGCTTGGTTCCCGGGACAGGGGGAAACAATGAGCAGTTCTTC.

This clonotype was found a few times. DNA for the CDR3: TGTGCCAGCAGCGTAGTAAGGTCCTCGACAGTGGTCGATGAGCAGTTCTTC. Translation gives CASSVVRSSTVVDEQFF. The rearrangement links TRBV9 to TRBJ2-1; D is possibly TRBD1 (5 bases). Trimming cost V 0 bases and J 8 bases, with 21 bases left between them. CDR3 length: 17 amino acids. Germline V gene sequence: CDR1 SGDLS, CDR2 YYNGEE. The full variable domain, with the rest looked up from reference TRBV9 and TRBJ2-1, is DSGVTQTPKHLITATGQRVTLRCSPRSGDLSVYWYQQSLDQGLQFLIQYYNGEERAKGNILERFSAQQFPDLHSELNLSSLELGDSALYFCASSVVRSSTVVDEQFFGPGTRLTVL.

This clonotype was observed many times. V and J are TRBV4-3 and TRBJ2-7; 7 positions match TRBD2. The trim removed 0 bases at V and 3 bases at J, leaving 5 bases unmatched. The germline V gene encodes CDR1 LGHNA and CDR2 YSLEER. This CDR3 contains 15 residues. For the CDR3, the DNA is TGCGCCAGCAGCCAAGAGTTCCGGACTAGCTACGAGCAGTACTTC. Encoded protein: CASSQEFRTSYEQYF.

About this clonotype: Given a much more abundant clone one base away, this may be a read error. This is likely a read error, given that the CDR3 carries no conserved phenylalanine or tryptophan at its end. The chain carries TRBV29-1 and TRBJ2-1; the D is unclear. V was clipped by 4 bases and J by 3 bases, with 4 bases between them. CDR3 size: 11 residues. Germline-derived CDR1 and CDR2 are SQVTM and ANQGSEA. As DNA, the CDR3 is TGCAGCGTTGTTCTCTACAATGAGCAGTTCCTC. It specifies CSVVLYNEQFL.

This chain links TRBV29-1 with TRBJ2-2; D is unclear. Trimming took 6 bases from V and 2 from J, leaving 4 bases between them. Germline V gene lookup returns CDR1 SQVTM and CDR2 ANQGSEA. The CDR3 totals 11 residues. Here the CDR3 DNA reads TGCAGCGTCATTAACACCGGGGAGCTGTTTTTT. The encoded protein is CSVINTGELFF.

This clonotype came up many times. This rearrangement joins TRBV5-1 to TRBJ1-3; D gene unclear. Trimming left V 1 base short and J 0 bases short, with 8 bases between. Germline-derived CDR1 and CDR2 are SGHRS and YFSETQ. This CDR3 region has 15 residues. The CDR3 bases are TGCGCCAGCAGCTTGACTAGGGCCTCTGGAAACACCATATATTTT. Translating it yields CASSLTRASGNTIYF.

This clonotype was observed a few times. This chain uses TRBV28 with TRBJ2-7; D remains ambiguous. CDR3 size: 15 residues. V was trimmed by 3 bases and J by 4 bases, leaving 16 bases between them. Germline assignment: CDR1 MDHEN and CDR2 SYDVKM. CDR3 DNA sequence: TGTGCCAGCAGTTTGTTAAGGTTCCCGGCGTACGAGCAGTACTTC. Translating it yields CASSLLRFPAYEQYF.

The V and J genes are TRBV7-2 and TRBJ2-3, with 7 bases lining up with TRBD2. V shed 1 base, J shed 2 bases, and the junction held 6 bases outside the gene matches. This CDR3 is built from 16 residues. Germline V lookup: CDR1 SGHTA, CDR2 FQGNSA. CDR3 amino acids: CASSLVVAGATDTQYF. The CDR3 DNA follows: TGTGCCAGCAGCTTAGTAGTTGCGGGAGCCACAGATACGCAGTATTTT.

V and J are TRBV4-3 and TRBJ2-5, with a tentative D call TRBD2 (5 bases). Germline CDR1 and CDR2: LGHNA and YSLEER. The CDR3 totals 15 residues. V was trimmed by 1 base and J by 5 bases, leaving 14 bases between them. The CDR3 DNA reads TGCGCCAGCAGCCAAGGGCGTGAGGGTAGGGAGACCCAGTACTTC. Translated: CASSQGREGRETQYF.

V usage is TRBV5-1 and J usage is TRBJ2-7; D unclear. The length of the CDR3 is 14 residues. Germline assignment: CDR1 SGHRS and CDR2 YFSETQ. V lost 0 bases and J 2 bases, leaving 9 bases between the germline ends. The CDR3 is CASSLGYNTYEQYF. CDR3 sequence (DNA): TGCGCCAGCAGCTTGGGCTACAATACCTACGAGCAGTACTTC. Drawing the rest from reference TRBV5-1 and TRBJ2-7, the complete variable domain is KAGVTQTPRYLIKTRGQQVTLSCSPISGHRSVSWYQQTPGQGLQFLFEYFSETQRNKGNFPGRFSGRQFSNSRSEMNVSTLELGDSALYLCASSLGYNTYEQYFGPGTRLTVT.

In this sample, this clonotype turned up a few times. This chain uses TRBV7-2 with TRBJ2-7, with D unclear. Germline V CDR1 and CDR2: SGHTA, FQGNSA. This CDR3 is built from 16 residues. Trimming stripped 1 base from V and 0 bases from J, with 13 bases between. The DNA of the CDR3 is TGTGCCAGCAGCTTAGGGGCCATTTCAACCTCCTACGAGCAGTACTTC. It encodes CASSLGAISTSYEQYF. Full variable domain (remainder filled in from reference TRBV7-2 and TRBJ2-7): GAGVSQSPSNKVTEKGKDVELRCDPISGHTALYWYRQSLGQGLEFLIYFQGNSAPDKSGLPSDRFSAERTGGSVSTLTIQRTQQEDSAVYLCASSLGAISTSYEQYFGPGTRLTVT.

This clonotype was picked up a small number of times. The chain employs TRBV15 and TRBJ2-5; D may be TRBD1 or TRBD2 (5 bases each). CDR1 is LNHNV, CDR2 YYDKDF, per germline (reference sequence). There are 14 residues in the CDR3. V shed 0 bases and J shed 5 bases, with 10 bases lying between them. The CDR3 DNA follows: TGTGCCACCAGCAGAGATTCGGGGCTGGAGACCCAGTACTTC. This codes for CATSRDSGLETQYF. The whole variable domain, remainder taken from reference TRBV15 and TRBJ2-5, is DAMVIQNPRYQVTQFGKPVTLSCSQTLNHNVMYWYQQKSSQAPKLLFHYYDKDFNNEADTPDNFQSRRPNTSFCFLDIRSPGLGDTAMYLCATSRDSGLETQYFGPGTRLLVL.

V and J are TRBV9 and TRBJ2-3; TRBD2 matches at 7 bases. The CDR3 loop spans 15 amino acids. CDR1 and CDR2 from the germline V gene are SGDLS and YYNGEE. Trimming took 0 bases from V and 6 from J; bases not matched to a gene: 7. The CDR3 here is CASSVASGPGDTQYF. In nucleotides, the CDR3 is TGTGCCAGCAGCGTAGCTAGCGGCCCCGGGGATACGCAGTATTTT. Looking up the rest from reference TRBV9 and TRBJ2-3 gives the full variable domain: DSGVTQTPKHLITATGQRVTLRCSPRSGDLSVYWYQQSLDQGLQFLIQYYNGEERAKGNILERFSAQQFPDLHSELNLSSLELGDSALYFCASSVASGPGDTQYFGPGTRLTVL.

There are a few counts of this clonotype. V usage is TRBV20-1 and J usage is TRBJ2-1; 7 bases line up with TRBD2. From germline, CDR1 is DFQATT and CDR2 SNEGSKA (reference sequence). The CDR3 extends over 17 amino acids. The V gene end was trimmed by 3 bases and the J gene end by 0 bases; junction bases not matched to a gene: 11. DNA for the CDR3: TGCAGTGCTAGTGTCGCTTTCGGGAGGCGCTCCTACAATGAGCAGTTCTTC. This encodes CSASVAFGRRSYNEQFF.

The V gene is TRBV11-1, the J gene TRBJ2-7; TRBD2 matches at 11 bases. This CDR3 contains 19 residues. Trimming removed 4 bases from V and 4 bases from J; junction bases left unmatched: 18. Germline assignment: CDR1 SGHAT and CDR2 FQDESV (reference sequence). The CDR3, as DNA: TGTGCCAGCAGCTACCGGTCGGGGGCGTCACTAGCGGGAGTATACGAGCAGTACTTC. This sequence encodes CASSYRSGASLAGVYEQYF.

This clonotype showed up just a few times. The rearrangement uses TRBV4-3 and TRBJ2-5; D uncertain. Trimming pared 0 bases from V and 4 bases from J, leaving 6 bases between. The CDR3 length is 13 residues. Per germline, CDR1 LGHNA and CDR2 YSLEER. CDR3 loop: CASSQEIRETQYF. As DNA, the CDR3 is TGCGCCAGCAGCCAAGAAATTCGAGAGACCCAGTACTTC.

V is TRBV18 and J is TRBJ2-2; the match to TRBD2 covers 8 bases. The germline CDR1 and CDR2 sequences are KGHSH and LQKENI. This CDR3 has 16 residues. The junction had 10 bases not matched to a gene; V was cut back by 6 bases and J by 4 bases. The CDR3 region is CASSVLREGPTGELFF. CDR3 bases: TGTGCCAGCTCGGTCCTCCGGGAGGGGCCCACCGGGGAGCTGTTTTTT.

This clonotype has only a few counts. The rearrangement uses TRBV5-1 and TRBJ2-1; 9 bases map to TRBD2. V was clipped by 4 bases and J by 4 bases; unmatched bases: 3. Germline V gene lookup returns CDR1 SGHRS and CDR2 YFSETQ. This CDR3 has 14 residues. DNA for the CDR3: TGCGCCAGCAGCAGGGCGGGAGGGTACAATGAGCAGTTCTTC. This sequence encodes CASSRAGGYNEQFF.

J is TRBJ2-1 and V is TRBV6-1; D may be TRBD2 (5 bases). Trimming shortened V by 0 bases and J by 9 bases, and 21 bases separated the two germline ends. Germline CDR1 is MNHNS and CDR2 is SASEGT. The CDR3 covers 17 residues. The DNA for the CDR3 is TGTGCCAGCAGTGAAGCGGAAGGTGGTCCGGGGTCCAGTGAGCAGTTCTTC. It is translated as CASSEAEGGPGSSEQFF.

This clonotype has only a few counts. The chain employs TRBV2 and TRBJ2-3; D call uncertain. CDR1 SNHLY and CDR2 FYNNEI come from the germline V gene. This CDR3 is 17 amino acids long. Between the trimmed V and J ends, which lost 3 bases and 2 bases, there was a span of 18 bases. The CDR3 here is CASSDASYTQPTDTQYF. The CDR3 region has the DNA TGTGCCAGCAGTGACGCGAGCTACACCCAGCCCACAGATACGCAGTATTTT.

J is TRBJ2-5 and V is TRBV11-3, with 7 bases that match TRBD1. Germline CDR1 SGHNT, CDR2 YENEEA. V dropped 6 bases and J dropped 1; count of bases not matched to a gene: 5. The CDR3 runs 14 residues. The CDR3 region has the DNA TGTGCCAGCAGAAACAGGGGCGGCCAAGAGACCCAGTACTTC. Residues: CASRNRGGQETQYF. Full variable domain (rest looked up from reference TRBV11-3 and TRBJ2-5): EAGVVQSPRYKIIEKKQPVAFWCNPISGHNTLYWYLQNLGQGPELLIRYENEEAVDDSQLPKDRFSAERLKGVDSTLKIQPAELGDSAVYLCASRNRGGQETQYFGPGTRLLVL.